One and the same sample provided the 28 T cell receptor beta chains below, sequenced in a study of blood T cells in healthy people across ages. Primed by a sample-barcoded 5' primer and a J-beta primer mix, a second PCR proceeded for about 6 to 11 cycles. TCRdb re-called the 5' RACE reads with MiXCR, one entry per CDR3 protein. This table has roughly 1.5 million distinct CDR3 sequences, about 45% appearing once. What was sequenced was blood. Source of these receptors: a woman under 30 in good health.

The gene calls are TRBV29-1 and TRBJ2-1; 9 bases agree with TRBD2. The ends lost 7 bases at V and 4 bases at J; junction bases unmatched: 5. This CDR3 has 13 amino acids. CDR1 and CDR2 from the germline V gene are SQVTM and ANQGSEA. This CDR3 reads CSGTSALYNEQFF. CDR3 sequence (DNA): TGCAGCGGGACTAGCGCATTATACAATGAGCAGTTCTTC.

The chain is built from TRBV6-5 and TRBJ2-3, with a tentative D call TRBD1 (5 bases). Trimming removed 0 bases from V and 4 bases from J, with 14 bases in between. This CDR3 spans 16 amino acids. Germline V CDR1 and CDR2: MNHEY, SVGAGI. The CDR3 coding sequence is TGTGCCAGCAGTTACTCCAGGACGGTAGGGGCAGATACGCAGTATTTT. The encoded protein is CASSYSRTVGADTQYF.

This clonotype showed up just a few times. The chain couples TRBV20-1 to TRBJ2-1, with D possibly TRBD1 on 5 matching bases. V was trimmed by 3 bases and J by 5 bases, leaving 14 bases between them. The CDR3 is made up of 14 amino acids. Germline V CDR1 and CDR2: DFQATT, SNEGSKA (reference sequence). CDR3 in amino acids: CSARGPTENNEQFF. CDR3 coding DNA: TGCAGTGCTAGGGGGCCCACAGAGAACAATGAGCAGTTCTTC.

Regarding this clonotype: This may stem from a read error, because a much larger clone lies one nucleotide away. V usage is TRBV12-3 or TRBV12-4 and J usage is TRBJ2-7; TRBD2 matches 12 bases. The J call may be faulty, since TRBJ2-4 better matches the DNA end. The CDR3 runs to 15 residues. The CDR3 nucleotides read TGTGCCAGCAGTTCTGCTAGCGGGGGGGCCAACATTCAGTACTTC. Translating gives CASSSASGGANIQYF.

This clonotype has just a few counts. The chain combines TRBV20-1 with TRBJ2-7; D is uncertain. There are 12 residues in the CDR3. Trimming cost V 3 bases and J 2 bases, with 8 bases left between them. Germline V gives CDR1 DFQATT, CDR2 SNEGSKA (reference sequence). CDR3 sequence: CSASVPPYEQYF. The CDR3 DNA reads TGCAGTGCTAGCGTCCCGCCCTACGAGCAGTACTTC.

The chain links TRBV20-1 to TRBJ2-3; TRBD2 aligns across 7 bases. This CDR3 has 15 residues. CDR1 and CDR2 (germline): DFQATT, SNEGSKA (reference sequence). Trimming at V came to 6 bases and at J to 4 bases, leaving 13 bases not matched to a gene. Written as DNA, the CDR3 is TGCAGTGCCCAGAGCCCGGGACTAATGGCAGATACGCAGTATTTT. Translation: CSAQSPGLMADTQYF.

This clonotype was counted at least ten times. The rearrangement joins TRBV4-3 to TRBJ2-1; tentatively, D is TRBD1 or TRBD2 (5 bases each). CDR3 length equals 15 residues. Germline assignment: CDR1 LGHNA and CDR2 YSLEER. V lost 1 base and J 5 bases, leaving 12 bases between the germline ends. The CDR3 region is CASSQATRENNEQFF. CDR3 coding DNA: TGCGCCAGCAGCCAAGCTACCAGGGAGAACAATGAGCAGTTCTTC.

CDR3 nucleotide sequence: TGTGCCAGCAGCATGAGGGTTAGTTACAATCAGCCCCAGCATTTT. Translating it yields CASSMRVSYNQPQHF. The rearrangement links TRBV12-3 or TRBV12-4 to TRBJ1-5; D not resolved. This CDR3 spans 15 amino acids. V was pared by 6 bases and J by 3 bases, with 15 bases between.

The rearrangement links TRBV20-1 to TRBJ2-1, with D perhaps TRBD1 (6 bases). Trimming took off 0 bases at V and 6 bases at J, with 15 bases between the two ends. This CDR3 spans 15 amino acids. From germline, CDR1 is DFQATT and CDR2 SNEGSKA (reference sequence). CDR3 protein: CSARDLGARGNEQFF. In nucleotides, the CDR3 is TGCAGTGCTAGAGATCTGGGGGCAAGGGGCAATGAGCAGTTCTTC.

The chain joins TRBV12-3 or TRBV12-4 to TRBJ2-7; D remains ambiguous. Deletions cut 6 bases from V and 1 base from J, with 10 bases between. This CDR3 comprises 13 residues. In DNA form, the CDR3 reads TGTGCCAGCAGACTGGACGTATCCTACGAGCAGTACTTC. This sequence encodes CASRLDVSYEQYF.

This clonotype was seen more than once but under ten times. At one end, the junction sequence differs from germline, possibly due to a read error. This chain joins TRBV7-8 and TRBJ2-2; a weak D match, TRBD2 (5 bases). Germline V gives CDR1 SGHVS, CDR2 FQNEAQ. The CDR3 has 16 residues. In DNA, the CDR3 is TGTGCCAGCAGCCTGCGTGGAGCCTCTAACACCGGGGAGTTGTTTTTT. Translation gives CASSLRGASNTGELFF.

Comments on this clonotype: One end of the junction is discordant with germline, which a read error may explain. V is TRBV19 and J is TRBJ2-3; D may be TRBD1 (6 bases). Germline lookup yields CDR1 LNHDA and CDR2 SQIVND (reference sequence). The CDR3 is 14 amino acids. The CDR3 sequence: CASSTGHPTDPQYF. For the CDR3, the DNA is TGTGCCAGTAGTACGGGACACCCGACAGATCCGCAGTATTTT.

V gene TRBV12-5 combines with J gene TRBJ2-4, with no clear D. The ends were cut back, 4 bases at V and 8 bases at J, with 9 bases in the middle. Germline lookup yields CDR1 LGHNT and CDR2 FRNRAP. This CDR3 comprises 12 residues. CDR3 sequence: CASGSPQDIQYF. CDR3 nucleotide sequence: TGTGCTAGTGGTTCACCCCAGGACATTCAGTACTTC.

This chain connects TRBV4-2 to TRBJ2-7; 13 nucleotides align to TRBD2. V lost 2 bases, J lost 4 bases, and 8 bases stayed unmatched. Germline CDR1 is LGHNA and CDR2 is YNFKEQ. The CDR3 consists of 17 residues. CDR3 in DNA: TGTGCCAGCAGCCAACTAACCCGGACTAGCGGGAGATACGAGCAGTACTTC. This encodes CASSQLTRTSGRYEQYF.

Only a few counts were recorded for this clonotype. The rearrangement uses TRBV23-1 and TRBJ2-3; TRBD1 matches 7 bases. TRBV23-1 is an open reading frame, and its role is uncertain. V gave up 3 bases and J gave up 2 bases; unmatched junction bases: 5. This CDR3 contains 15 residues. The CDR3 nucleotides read TGCGCCAGCAGTCAGTTTGACAGGGCCACAGATACGCAGTATTTT. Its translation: CASSQFDRATDTQYF.

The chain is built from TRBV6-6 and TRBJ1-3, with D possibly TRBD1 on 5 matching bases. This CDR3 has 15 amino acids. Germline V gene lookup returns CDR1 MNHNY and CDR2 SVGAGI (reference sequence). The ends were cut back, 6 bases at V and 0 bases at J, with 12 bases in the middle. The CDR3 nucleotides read TGTGCCAGCAGATCGACAGCGGGCTCTGGAAACACCATATATTTT. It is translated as CASRSTAGSGNTIYF.

The CDR3 DNA reads TGCGCCAGCAGCTTCTTTGCGCCCTATGGCTACACCTTC. Translating gives CASSFFAPYGYTF. The chain joins TRBV5-1 to TRBJ1-2; D unresolved. Germline CDR1 SGHRS, CDR2 YFSETQ. This CDR3 region has 13 residues. V was cut by 2 bases and J by 4 bases, with 9 bases left in between.

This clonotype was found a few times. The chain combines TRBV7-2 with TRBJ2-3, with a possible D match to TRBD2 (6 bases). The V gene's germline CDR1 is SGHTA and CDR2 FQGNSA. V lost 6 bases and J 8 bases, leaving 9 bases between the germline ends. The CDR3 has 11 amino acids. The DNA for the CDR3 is TGTGCCAGCAGTGATAGCGGTACGCAGTATTTT. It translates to CASSDSGTQYF.

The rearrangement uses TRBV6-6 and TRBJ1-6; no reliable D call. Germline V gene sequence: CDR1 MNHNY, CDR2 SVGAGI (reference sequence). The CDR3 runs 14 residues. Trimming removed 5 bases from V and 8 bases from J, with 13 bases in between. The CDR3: CASSRTGGYSPLHF. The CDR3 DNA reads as TGTGCCAGCAGTCGAACTGGAGGGTATTCACCCCTCCACTTT.

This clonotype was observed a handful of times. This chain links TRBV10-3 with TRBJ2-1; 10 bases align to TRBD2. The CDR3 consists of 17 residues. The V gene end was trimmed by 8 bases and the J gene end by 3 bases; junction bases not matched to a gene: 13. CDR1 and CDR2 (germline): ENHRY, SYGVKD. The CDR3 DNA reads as TGTGCCATCGCGGCTAGCGGGAGTTCGGGGGACTACAATGAGCAGTTCTTC. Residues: CAIAASGSSGDYNEQFF.

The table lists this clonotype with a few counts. CDR3 in amino acids: CATSRDRSAGGPSTYEQYF. In DNA, the CDR3 is TGTGCCACCAGCAGAGATAGATCAGCGGGAGGGCCCTCTACCTACGAGCAGTACTTC. The J gene is TRBJ2-7, the V gene TRBV15, with 10 positions matching TRBD2. The CDR3 spans 19 residues. V shed 0 bases and J 2 bases; nucleotides not matched to a gene: 13. The germline V gene has CDR1 LNHNV and CDR2 YYDKDF (reference sequence).

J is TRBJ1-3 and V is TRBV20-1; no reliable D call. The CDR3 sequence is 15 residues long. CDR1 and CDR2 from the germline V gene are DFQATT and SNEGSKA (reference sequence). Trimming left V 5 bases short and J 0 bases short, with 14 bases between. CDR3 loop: CSACSDRVSGNTIYF. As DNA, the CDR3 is TGCAGTGCTTGTAGTGACCGGGTCTCTGGAAACACCATATATTTT.

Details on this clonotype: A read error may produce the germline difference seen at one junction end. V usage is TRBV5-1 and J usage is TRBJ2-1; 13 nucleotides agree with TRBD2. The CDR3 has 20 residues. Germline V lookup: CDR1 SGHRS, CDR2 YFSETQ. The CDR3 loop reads CARSPWGSSRTSGGAHEQFF. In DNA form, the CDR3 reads TGCGCCCGCAGCCCTTGGGGCAGTTCTCGTACTAGCGGGGGGGCGCATGAGCAGTTCTTC.

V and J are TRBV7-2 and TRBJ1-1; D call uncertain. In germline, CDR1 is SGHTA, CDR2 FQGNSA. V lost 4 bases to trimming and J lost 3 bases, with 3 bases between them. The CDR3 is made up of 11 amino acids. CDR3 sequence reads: CASSWDTEAFF. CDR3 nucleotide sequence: TGTGCCAGCAGCTGGGACACTGAAGCTTTCTTT.

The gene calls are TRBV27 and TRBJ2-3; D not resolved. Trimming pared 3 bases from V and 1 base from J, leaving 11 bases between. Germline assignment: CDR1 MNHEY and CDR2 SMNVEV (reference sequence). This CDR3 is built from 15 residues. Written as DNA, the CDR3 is TGTGCCAGCAGTTTGGTAGGAGACGGCACAGATACGCAGTATTTT. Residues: CASSLVGDGTDTQYF.

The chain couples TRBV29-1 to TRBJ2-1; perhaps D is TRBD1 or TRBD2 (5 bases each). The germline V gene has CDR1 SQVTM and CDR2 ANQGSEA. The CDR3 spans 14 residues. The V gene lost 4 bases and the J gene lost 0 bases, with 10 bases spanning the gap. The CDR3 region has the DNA TGCAGCGTTGGAGGGGAGAGCTCCTACAATGAGCAGTTCTTC. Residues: CSVGGESSYNEQFF.

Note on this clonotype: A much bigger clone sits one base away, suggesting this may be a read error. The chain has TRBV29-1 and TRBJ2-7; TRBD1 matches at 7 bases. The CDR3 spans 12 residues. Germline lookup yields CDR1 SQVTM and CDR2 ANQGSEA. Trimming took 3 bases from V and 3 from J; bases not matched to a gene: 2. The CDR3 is CSVERQGYEQYF. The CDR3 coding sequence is TGCAGCGTTGAGAGACAGGGCTACGAGCAGTACTTC.

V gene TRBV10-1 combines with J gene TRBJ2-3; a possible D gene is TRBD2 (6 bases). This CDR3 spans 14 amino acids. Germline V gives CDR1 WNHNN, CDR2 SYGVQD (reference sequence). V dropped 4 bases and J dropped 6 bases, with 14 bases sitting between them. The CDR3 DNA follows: TGCGCCAGCAGTGGCCGGGACTCTGGGGATACGCAGTATTTT. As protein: CASSGRDSGDTQYF.